Ten or more counts support the clone carrying this T cell receptor (beta chain). Germline CDR1 is MNHEY and CDR2 is SVGAGI. This CDR3 is built from 18 residues. V lost 8 bases and J lost 2; bases outside the gene matches: 15. This sample stems from a study of T-cell reconstitution after alpha-beta-depleted transplantation in children. Unique molecular identifiers were incorporated during preparation of the TCRbeta library. TCRdb re-derived calls from the PCR reads in MiXCR, one entry per CDR3 protein. The sample lists about 72,000 distinct CDR3 sequences, 7% to 8% occurring once. The sequence was collected from a human donor who donated a stem cell graft to a child with acute lymphoblastic leukemia. The chain links TRBV6-5 to TRBJ2-1; 10 bases are a match to TRBD2. Material: PBMCs from the stem cell graft donor, obtained from the stem cell graft. The CDR3 reads CASSRGLAGVVTYNEQFF. CDR3 in DNA: TGTGCCAGCTCAAGGGGCCTAGCGGGAGTCGTAACCTACAATGAGCAGTTCTTC.